The T cell receptor beta chain under discussion was sequenced for a study of cytomegalovirus exposure and HLA in healthy donors. As to this clone: No antigen is known for it.

Study-wide findings and caveats: In a later analysis, DRB1 alleles had the most associated TCRs; HLA-C alleles the fewest. Rarity held for most TCR sequences, but there were some public TCRs that occurred in many donors. Cytomegalovirus status was reportedly diagnosed by the classifier with high specificity and sensitivity.

A multiplex PCR was run with 60 Vbeta primers and 13 Jbeta primers. Original analysis: An analysis performed later counted around 86 million unique TCR beta chains (roughly 11 million of them shared). The method was immunoSEQ multiplex PCR; TCRdb's version includes in-frame clones alone and lacks a portion of them. V, J and clone size are those of that table, while D and trimming were read from the DNA. The table lists around 130,000 clones, roughly 72% of them singletons, with around 1.9% in the top ten. There are 12 residues in the CDR3. Trimming removed 2 bases from V and 8 bases from J, with 9 bases in between. CDR1 is MNHNS, CDR2 SASEGT, per germline.

Sample: PBMCs. This chain uses TRBV6-1 with TRBJ1-2; D unclear. This clonotype originated in a woman aged 45 to 65 in good health and CMV-seronegative. CDR3 protein: CASSEPLGGYTF. The CDR3 DNA reads TGTGCCAGCAGTGAACCCCTCGGGGGCTACACCTTC.